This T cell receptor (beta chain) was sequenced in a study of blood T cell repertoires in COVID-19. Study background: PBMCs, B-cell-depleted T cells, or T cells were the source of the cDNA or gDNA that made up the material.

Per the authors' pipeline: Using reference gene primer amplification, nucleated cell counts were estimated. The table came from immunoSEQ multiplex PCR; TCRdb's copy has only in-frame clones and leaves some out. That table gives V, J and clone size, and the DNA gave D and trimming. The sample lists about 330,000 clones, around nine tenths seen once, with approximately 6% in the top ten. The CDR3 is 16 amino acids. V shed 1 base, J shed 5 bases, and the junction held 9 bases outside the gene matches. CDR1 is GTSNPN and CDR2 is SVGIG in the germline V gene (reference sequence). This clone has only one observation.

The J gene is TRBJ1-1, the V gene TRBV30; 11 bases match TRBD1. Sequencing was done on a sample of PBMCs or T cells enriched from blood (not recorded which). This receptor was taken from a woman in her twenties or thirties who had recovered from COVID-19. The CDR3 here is CAWSGGTGGWRTEAFF. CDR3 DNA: TGTGCCTGGAGTGGGGGGACAGGGGGTTGGAGGACTGAAGCTTTCTTT.